This T cell receptor (beta chain) was profiled in a study of T cells expressing NK-cell markers. Looking at the study overall: Sorted CD3+CD56+NKG2C+, CD3+CD56+NKG2C- and CD3+CD56-NKG2C+ T cells supplied TCR beta repertoires.

The germline V gene encodes CDR1 SGHNT and CDR2 YYREEE (reference sequence). This CDR3 is 13 amino acids long. General study findings and limits: Roughly six donors showed dominant NKG2C+ clonotypes comprising about 1.0-7.5% of their CD8+ T cells.

Turning to this clonotype: Its antigen is currently unknown.

TCRdb re-called the 5' RACE reads; every CDR3 protein appears as one record, without DNA. The table for this sample gives 130,000 to 150,000 distinct CDR3 sequences. This TCR was sampled from a man aged 18-30 years in good health. Sequencing was done on a sample of blood T cells: a sorted CD56 or NKG2C T cell subset, CD4+ or CD8+ T cells, or bulk PBMC T cells (not recorded which). J is TRBJ2-7 and V is TRBV5-4. CDR3 sequence: CASSYDNSYEQYF.